These T cell receptor beta chains were read from a single sample in a study of cytomegalovirus exposure and HLA in healthy donors. Repertoires were generated with immunoSEQ multiplex PCR, while TCRdb's copy carries only in-frame clones and drops some. The sample includes about 110,000 clones, 55% to 75% seen only once; the top ten take about 5%. The sample was PBMCs. These receptors were collected from a woman in her 70s in good health and CMV-seropositive. CDR3s include the opening cysteine and the closing phenylalanine or tryptophan. D genes are given only for firm matches. Rows give clone size only sometimes, using once, few, many, or a class for an expanded clone.

clone_size j_call v_call d_call cdr3_length cdr3_nt cdr3_aa
. TRBJ1-3 TRBV5-6 . 14 TGTGCCAGCAGCCCGGACATTTCAGGAAACACCATATATTTT CASSPDISGNTIYF
once TRBJ1-2 TRBV2 . 13 TGTGCCAGCAGTGATACAGGACCCTATGGCTACACCTTC CASSDTGPYGYTF
. TRBJ1-1 TRBV6-5 . 13 TGTGCCAGCAGTTCTGCGGGGGCCACTGAAGCTTTCTTT CASSSAGATEAFF
. TRBJ2-7 TRBV29-1 TRBD1 12 TGCAGCGTGGGACAGTCATCCTACGAGCAGTACTTC CSVGQSSYEQYF
. TRBJ2-2 TRBV5-8 . 14 TGTGCCAGCAGCGCGATAGTGAACACCGGGGAGCTGTTTTTT CASSAIVNTGELFF
. TRBJ1-1 TRBV2 . 14 TGTGCCAGCAGTGAGGCCGGCTCAGCGTCCCAAGCTTTCTTT CASSEAGSASQAFF
. TRBJ2-5 TRBV7-2 TRBD2 16 TGTGCCAGCAGCCCCCGGACTAGCGGGGGGCGGGAGACCCAGTACTTC CASSPRTSGGRETQYF
. TRBJ1-5 TRBV19 TRBD1 14 TGTGCCAGTAGTATAAGGACAGGGGTTTGGCCCCAGCATTTT CASSIRTGVWPQHF
. TRBJ2-2 TRBV7-9 . 14 TGTGCCAGCAGCCTGCAGGGGACCACCGGGGAGCTGTTTTTT CASSLQGTTGELFF
. TRBJ2-1 TRBV25-1 TRBD1 15 TGTGCCAGCAGTGAACCGGGGACAGGACACAATGAGCAGTTCTTC CASSEPGTGHNEQFF
. TRBJ1-1 TRBV7-9 . 14 TGTGCCAGCAGCCATCCGGGAAATTTCGTTGAAGCTTTCTTT CASSHPGNFVEAFF
few TRBJ1-1 TRBV6-6 TRBD1 14 TGTGCCAGCAGACAACAGGGGCGGTACACTGAAGCTTTCTTT CASRQQGRYTEAFF
few TRBJ2-5 TRBV7-8 TRBD2 21 TGTGCCAGCAGCTTAGCCCCGGGACTAGCGGGGGCCTCTACGTACCAAGAGACCCAGTACTTC CASSLAPGLAGASTYQETQYF
. TRBJ1-1 TRBV9 . 14 TGTGCCAGCAGCGTACAGGGGCCGGGCACTGAAGCTTTCTTT CASSVQGPGTEAFF
. TRBJ2-5 TRBV5-1 TRBD2 16 TGCGCCAGCAGCTTGGGACTAGCGGGGGGGCAAGAGACCCAGTACTTC CASSLGLAGGQETQYF
. TRBJ1-2 TRBV18 TRBD1 15 TGTGCCAGCTCCTTAGAGGGGGCGATTCCCTATGGCTACACCTTC CASSLEGAIPYGYTF
. TRBJ1-2 TRBV4-3 . 15 TGCGCCAGCAGCCAAGATCGGGGTGGAAACTATGGCTACACCTTC CASSQDRGGNYGYTF
. TRBJ1-5 TRBV27 . 15 TGTGCCAGCAGTTTCAGATCAGGGGCCGGGCAGCCCCAGCATTTT CASSFRSGAGQPQHF
few TRBJ1-6 TRBV7-2 . 15 TGTGCCAGCAGCTCCGTTGTGGCGGGAGGTTCACCCCTCCACTTT CASSSVVAGGSPLHF
. TRBJ1-6 TRBV25-1 TRBD1 13 TGTGCCAGCAGAGGACAGGGAGCTTCACCCCTCCACTTT CASRGQGASPLHF
. TRBJ2-4 TRBV7-9 . 13 TGTGCCAGCAGCTTAGTTGGGCCAAACATTCAGTACTTC CASSLVGPNIQYF
. TRBJ1-2 TRBV19 . 14 TGTGCCAGTAGTCGGGGGGACGAGGGCTATGGCTACACCTTC CASSRGDEGYGYTF
. TRBJ1-5 TRBV30 . 15 TGTGCCTGGAGATTTGGGGGGGGGATCAATCAGCCCCAGCATTTT CAWRFGGGINQPQHF
. TRBJ2-7 TRBV27 TRBD1 15 TGTGCCAGCAGACGGGGACAGGACCTTTCCTACGAGCAGTACTTC CASRRGQDLSYEQYF
. TRBJ1-1 TRBV19 . 14 TGTGCCAGTAGGGGACAAGGATTAAACACTGAAGCTTTCTTT CASRGQGLNTEAFF
. TRBJ2-5 TRBV7-2 . 13 TGTGCCAGCAGCCCGTCTATCCAAGAGACCCAGTACTTC CASSPSIQETQYF
. TRBJ2-1 TRBV19 TRBD2 14 TGTGCCAGTAGTACTAGCGGGGGGGCCAATGAGCAGTTCTTC CASSTSGGANEQFF
few TRBJ1-1 TRBV13 TRBD1 14 TGTGCCACCCACCTCGGACAGGCCCCCACTGAAGCTTTCTTT CATHLGQAPTEAFF
. TRBJ1-2 TRBV4-1 . 15 TGCGCCAGCAGCCAAGATGGGCCTATCCTCTATGGCTACACCTTC CASSQDGPILYGYTF
. TRBJ2-1 TRBV5-1 . 15 TGCGCCAGCAGCTTGGGGGACACCCTTAGGGATGAGCAGTTCTTC CASSLGDTLRDEQFF
. TRBJ1-3 TRBV19 TRBD1 18 TGTGCCAGTAGTGCCTCCGGGACAGTTTTCGCCTCTGGAAACACCATATATTTT CASSASGTVFASGNTIYF
. TRBJ2-4 TRBV6-5 TRBD2 14 TGTGCCAGCAGCGAGACTAGCGGGGGAGACATTCAGTACTTC CASSETSGGDIQYF